This section outlines one T cell receptor beta chain sequence together with its context. The data belong to a study of cytomegalovirus exposure and HLA in healthy donors. V shed 3 bases and J 6 bases; nucleotides not matched to a gene: 10. CDR1 SNHLY and CDR2 FYNNEI come from the germline V gene. This CDR3 spans 16 amino acids. Use of 60 Vbeta and 13 Jbeta primers characterized the PCR. Assay: immunoSEQ multiplex PCR; the TCRdb copy retains only in-frame clones and omits some. In the table there are roughly 130,000 clones, about 8.5% of which are singletons. This chain links TRBV2 with TRBJ2-2; 7 bases line up with TRBD1. The TCR was taken from a man aged 35 to 55 in good health and CMV-seronegative. The specimen sequenced was PBMCs. CDR3 loop: CASSDLTGLRAGELFF. The CDR3 DNA reads TGTGCCAGCAGTGACCTGACAGGGTTGAGGGCCGGGGAGCTGTTTTTT.